Listed below are T cell receptor beta chains from one sample, sequenced in a study of OX40 agonist ivuxolimab in advanced cancers. The table came from immunoSEQ multiplex PCR; TCRdb's copy has only in-frame clones and leaves some out. The table lists fewer than 70,000 clones, about 86% of them singletons. Sequencing used CD4+ or CD8+ T cells sorted from blood, obtained in a trial of the OX40 agonist ivuxolimab. These receptors were taken from an adult with an advanced solid tumor such as melanoma, head and neck, liver or kidney cancer. The CDR3 runs from the conserved cysteine through the conserved F or W. A D gene is named only where the DNA matches it firmly. Where a row states a size, it is once, few, many or the class of an expanded clone; other rows omit it.

J: TRBJ2-7; size: -; V: TRBV19; D: -; DNA: TGTGCCAGTAGTTCTCATCAGGGCGCATCCTACGAGCAGTACTTC; CDR3: CASSSHQGASYEQYF
J: TRBJ1-1; size: -; V: TRBV5-5; D: -; DNA: TGTGCCAGCAGCTCGCATACCGGGACACGCCTTAACACTGAAGCTTTCTTT; CDR3: CASSSHTGTRLNTEAFF
J: TRBJ2-7; size: few; V: TRBV7-2; D: -; DNA: TGTGCCAGCAGCTTAGCGGTCGTCTACGAGCAGTACTTC; CDR3: CASSLAVVYEQYF
J: TRBJ1-6; size: -; V: TRBV6-6; D: -; DNA: TGTGCCAGCAGGGATCTGACCAGCTCCTATAATTCACCCCTCCACTTT; CDR3: CASRDLTSSYNSPLHF
J: TRBJ2-5; size: -; V: TRBV14; D: -; DNA: TGTGCCAGCAGCCTTAGTCCGCTCCAAGAGACCCAGTACTTC; CDR3: CASSLSPLQETQYF
J: TRBJ1-5; size: -; V: TRBV6-5; D: -; DNA: TGTGCCAGCAGTTACGGCGACAGGAATCAGCCCCAGCATTTT; CDR3: CASSYGDRNQPQHF
J: TRBJ2-7; size: -; V: TRBV19; D: -; DNA: TGTGCCAGTAGTATCACAGGGATTGGCGGCTACGAGCAGTACTTC; CDR3: CASSITGIGGYEQYF
J: TRBJ1-1; size: -; V: TRBV7-2; D: TRBD1; DNA: TGTGCCAGCAGCCAGCAGGGGGCTTCTGAAGCTTTCTTT; CDR3: CASSQQGASEAFF
J: TRBJ1-5; size: -; V: TRBV11-2; D: TRBD1; DNA: TGTGCCAGCAGCGCGACAGGGTATGGGCCCCAGCATTTT; CDR3: CASSATGYGPQHF
J: TRBJ2-4; size: -; V: TRBV19; D: TRBD1; DNA: TGTGCCAGTACAACAGGGGGCACCAAAAACATTCAGTACTTC; CDR3: CASTTGGTKNIQYF
J: TRBJ1-4; size: few; V: TRBV18; D: -; DNA: TGTGCCAGCTCACCGACTCGAAGCGAAAAACTGTTTTTT; CDR3: CASSPTRSEKLFF
J: TRBJ2-1; size: -; V: TRBV7-2; D: TRBD1; DNA: TGTGCCAGCAGTTATCCGGGACAGAAATACAATGAGCAGTTCTTC; CDR3: CASSYPGQKYNEQFF